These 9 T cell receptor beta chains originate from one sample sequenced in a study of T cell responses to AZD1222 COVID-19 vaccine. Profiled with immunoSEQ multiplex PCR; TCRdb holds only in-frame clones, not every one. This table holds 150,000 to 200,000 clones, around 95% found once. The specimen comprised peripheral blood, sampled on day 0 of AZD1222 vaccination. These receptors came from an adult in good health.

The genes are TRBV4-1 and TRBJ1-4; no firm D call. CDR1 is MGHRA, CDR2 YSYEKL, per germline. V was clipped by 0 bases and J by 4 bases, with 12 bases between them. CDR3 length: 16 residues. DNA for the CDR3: TGCGCCAGCAGCCAAGATCGGGGTGGGATTAATGAAAAACTGTTTTTT. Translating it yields CASSQDRGGINEKLFF.

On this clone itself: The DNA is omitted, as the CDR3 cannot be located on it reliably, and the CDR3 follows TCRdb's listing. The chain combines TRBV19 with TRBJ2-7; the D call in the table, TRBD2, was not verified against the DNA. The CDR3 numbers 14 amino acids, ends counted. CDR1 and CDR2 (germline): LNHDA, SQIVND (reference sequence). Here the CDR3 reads CASTSGGGPSEQYF.

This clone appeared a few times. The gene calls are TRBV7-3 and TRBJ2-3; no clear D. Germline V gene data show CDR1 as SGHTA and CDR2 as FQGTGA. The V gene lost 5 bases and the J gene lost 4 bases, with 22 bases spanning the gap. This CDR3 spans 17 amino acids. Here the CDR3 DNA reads TGTGCCAGCAGCACCCCCCGTTCCAAACTGCGAGCAGATACGCAGTATTTT. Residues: CASSTPRSKLRADTQYF.

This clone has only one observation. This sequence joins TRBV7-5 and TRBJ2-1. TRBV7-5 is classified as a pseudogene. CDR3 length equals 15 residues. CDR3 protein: CVRSLGRASYNEQFF. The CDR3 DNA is TGTGTCAGAAGCTTAGGCCGGGCTAGCTACAATGAGCAGTTCTTC.

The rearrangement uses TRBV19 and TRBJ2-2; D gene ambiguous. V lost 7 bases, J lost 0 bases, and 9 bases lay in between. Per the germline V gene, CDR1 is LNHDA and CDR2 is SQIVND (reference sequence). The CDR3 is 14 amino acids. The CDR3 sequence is CASKGRPNTGELFF. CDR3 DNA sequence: TGTGCCAGTAAGGGCAGACCGAACACCGGGGAGCTGTTTTTT.

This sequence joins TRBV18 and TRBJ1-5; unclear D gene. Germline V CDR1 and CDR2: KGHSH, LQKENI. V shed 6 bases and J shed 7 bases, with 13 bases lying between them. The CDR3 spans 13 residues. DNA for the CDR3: TGTGCCAGCTCGCCGATGATTGACCAGCCCCAGCATTTT. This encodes CASSPMIDQPQHF.

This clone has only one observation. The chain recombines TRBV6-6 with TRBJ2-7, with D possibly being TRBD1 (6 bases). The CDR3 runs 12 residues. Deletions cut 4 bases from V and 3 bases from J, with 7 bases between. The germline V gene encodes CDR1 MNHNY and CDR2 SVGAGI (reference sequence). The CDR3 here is CASSSDSYEQYF. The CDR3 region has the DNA TGTGCCAGCAGTTCGGACAGCTACGAGCAGTACTTC.

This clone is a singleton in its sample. The CDR3 coding sequence is TGCGCCAGCAGCTTGGGGACAGCTCTGAGCTCTGGAAACACCATATATTTT. Translated: CASSLGTALSSGNTIYF. This chain connects TRBV5-1 to TRBJ1-3; weak D call: TRBD1 (6 bases). The germline gives CDR1 SGHRS, CDR2 YFSETQ. V was shortened by 0 bases and J by 0 bases, with 13 bases between the two germline ends. The CDR3 has 17 amino acids. The full variable domain, with the rest looked up from reference TRBV5-1 and TRBJ1-3, is KAGVTQTPRYLIKTRGQQVTLSCSPISGHRSVSWYQQTPGQGLQFLFEYFSETQRNKGNFPGRFSGRQFSNSRSEMNVSTLELGDSALYLCASSLGTALSSGNTIYFGEGSWLTVV.

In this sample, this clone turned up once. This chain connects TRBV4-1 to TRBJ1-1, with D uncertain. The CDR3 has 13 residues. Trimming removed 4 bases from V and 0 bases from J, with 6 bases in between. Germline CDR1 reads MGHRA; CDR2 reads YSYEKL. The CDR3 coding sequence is TGCGCCAGCAGCCCCGGGGTGAACACTGAAGCTTTCTTT. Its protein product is CASSPGVNTEAFF.